This T cell receptor beta chain is drawn from a study of T-cell reconstitution after alpha-beta-depleted transplantation in children (dated by TCRdb to between 2015 and 2016). With regard to the full study: T-cell immune reconstitution after TCRalphabeta/CD19-depleted allogeneic hematopoietic cell transplantation in children was quantitatively tracked in the study by means of TCR repertoire profiling.

Library generation was performed with PCR. For sequencing, an Illumina HiSeq 2500 was employed. TCR library preparation used molecular barcoding, with unique molecular identifiers applied to normalize quantification of the TCRbeta repertoire. TCRdb reran the public reads through fastp at Q25 and MiXCR, keeping productive beta chains. Every distinct CDR3 protein forms one entry, paired with its most common genes and DNA. This sample holds roughly 400,000 distinct CDR3 sequences; roughly 20% were observed only once. Of the sample, around 4% is held by the ten largest clones. The CDR3 contains 15 residues, cysteine and phenylalanine counted. Only the CDR3 DNA is retained, 45 bases long and in frame from the first base. V drops 6 bases and J drops 4 bases, leaving 16 bases in between. This clonotype was detected only a few times. Its antigen is not yet known. No base quality information exists; no much larger clone differs at one position.

The V and J genes are TRBV12-3 or TRBV12-4 and TRBJ1-5, with a tentative D gene TRBD1 over 5 matching bases. The sequencing here drew on PBMCs from the stem cell graft donor, taken from the stem cell graft. The source is a human donor who donated a stem cell graft to a child with acute myeloid leukemia. The CDR3 sequence is CASSPPGTINQPQHF. In nucleotide form, the sequence is TGTGCCAGCAGCCCCCCTGGGACCATTAATCAGCCCCAGCATTTT.